This paragraph covers one T cell receptor (beta chain) sequence. Antigen unknown. The CDR3 runs 18 residues. Trimming took off 1 base at V and 0 bases at J, with 15 bases between the two ends. This record belongs to a study of identical twins. Overall study results and limits: Surplus twin overlap in beta out-of-frame sequences was less pronounced. For cord blood, abundant beta clonotypes had fewer insertions, unlike memory repertoires, which showed none.

With template switching, a universal primer site was added, and the cDNA carried unique molecular identifiers. TCRdb re-called the 5' RACE reads with MiXCR, one entry per CDR3 protein. The sample yields 450,000 to 650,000 distinct CDR3 sequences, around a tenth seen once. Separately, the same data were catalogued under a study of yellow fever vaccine responses in identical twins.

The sequenced material came from PBMCs. The V gene is TRBV12-3 or TRBV12-4, the J gene TRBJ2-2; weak D call: TRBD1 (5 bases). This TCR was recovered from a woman younger than 30 in good health. The CDR3 loop reads CASSLVDSLYSNTGELFF. The CDR3 DNA follows: TGTGCCAGCAGTTTAGTAGACAGCCTATACTCGAACACCGGGGAGCTGTTTTTT.